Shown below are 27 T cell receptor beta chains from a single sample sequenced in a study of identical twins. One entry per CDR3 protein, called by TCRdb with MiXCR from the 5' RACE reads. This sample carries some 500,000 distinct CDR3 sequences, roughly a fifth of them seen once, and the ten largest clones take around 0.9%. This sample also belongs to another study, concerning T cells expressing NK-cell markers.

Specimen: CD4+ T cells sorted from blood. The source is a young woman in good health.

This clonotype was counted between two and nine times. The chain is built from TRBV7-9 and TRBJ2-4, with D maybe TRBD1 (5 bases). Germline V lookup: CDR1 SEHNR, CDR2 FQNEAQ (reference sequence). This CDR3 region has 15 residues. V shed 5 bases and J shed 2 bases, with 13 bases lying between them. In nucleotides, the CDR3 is TGTGCCAGCAGCCTATTCGACAGCCCCAAAAACATTCAGTACTTC. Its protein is CASSLFDSPKNIQYF. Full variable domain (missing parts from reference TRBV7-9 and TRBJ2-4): DTGVSQNPRHKITKRGQNVTFRCDPISEHNRLYWYRQTLGQGPEFLTYFQNEAQLEKSRLLSDRFSAERPKGSFSTLEIQRTEQGDSAMYLCASSLFDSPKNIQYFGAGTRLSVL.

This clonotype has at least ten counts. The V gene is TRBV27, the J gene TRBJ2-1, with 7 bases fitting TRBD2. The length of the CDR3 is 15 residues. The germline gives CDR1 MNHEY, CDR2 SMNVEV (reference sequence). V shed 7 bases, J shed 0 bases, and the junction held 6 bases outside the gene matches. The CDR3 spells CASNPVAGSYNEQFF. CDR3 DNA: TGTGCCAGCAATCCTGTAGCGGGCTCCTACAATGAGCAGTTCTTC.

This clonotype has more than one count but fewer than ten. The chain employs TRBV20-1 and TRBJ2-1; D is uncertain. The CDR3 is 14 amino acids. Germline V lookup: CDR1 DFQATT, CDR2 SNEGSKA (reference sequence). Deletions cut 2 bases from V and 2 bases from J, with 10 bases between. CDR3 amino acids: CSARYAETYNEQFF. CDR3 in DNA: TGCAGTGCTAGATATGCAGAAACCTACAATGAGCAGTTCTTC.

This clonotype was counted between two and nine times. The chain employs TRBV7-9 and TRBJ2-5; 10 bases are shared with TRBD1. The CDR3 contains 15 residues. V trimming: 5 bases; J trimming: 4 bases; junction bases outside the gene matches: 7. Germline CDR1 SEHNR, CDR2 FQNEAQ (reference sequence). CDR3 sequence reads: CASSLTGTGAETQYF. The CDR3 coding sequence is TGTGCCAGCAGCCTAACCGGGACAGGGGCAGAGACCCAGTACTTC. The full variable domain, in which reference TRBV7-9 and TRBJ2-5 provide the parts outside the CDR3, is DTGVSQNPRHKITKRGQNVTFRCDPISEHNRLYWYRQTLGQGPEFLTYFQNEAQLEKSRLLSDRFSAERPKGSFSTLEIQRTEQGDSAMYLCASSLTGTGAETQYFGPGTRLLVL.

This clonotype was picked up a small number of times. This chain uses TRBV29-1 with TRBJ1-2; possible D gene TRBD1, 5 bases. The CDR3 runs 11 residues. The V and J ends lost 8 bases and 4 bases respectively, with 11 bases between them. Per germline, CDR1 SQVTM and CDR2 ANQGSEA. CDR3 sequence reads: CSLGGLYGYTF. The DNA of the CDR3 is TGCAGCCTTGGGGGTCTCTATGGCTACACCTTC.

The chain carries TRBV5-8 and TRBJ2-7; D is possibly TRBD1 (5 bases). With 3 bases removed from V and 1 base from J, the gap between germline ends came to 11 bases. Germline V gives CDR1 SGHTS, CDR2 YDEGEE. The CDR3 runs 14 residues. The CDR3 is CASSWTYGSYEQYF. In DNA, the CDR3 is TGTGCCAGCAGCTGGACATATGGGTCCTACGAGCAGTACTTC.

The CDR3 is CSARGPGNSPLHF. For the CDR3, the DNA is TGCAGTGCTAGAGGGCCAGGGAACTCACCCCTCCACTTT. The chain combines TRBV20-1 with TRBJ1-6, with a weak D call TRBD1 (5 bases). The CDR3 contains 13 residues. The germline CDR1 and CDR2 sequences are DFQATT and SNEGSKA (reference sequence). V shed 1 base and J shed 10 bases, with 11 bases lying between them.

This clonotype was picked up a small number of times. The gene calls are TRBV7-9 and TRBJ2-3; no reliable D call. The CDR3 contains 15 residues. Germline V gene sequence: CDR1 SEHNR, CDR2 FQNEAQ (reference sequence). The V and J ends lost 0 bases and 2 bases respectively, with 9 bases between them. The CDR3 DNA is TGTGCCAGCAGCTTAGCTCGGCAGACCACAGATACGCAGTATTTT. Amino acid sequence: CASSLARQTTDTQYF.

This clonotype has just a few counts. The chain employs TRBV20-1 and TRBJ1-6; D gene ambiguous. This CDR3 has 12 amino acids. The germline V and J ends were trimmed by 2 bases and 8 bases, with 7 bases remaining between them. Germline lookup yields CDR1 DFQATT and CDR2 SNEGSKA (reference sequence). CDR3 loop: CSARRSDSPLHF. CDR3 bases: TGCAGTGCTAGAAGATCAGATTCACCCCTCCACTTT.

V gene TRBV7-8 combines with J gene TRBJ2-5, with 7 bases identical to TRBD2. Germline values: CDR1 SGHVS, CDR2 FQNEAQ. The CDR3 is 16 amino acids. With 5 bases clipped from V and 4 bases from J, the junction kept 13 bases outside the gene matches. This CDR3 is CASSQQAAGLRETQYF. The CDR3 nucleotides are TGTGCCAGCAGCCAACAGGCAGCGGGGTTAAGAGAGACCCAGTACTTC.

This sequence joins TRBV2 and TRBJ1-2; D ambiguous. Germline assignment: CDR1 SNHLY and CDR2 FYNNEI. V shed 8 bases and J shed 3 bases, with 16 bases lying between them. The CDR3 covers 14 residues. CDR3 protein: CASSRTERYYGYTF. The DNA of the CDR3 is TGTGCCAGCTCCAGAACAGAGCGCTACTATGGCTACACCTTC.

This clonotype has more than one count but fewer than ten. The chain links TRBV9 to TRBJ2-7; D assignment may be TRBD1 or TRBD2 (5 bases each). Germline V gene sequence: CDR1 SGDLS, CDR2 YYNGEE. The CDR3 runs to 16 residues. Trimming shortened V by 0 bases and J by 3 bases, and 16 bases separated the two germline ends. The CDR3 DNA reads TGTGCCAGCAGCGTAGCGGGGACGACGGGCCTCTACGAGCAGTACTTC. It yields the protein CASSVAGTTGLYEQYF.

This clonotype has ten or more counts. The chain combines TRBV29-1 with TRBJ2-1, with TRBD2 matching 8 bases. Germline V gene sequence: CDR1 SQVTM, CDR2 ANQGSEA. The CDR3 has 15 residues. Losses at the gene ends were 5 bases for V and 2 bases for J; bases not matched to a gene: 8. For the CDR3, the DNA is TGCAGCGTTTACAGCGGGAGACCCACCTACAATGAGCAGTTCTTC. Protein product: CSVYSGRPTYNEQFF.

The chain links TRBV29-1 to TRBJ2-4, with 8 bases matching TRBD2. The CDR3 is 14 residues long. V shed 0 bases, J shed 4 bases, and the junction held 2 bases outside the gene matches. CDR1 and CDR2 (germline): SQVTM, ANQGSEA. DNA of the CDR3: TGCAGCGTTGAAGATCGGGGGGGGAAAAACATTCAGTACTTC. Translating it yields CSVEDRGGKNIQYF.

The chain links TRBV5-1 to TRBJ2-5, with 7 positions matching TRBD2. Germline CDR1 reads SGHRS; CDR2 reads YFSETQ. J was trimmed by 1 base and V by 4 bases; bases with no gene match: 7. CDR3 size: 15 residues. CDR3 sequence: CASSVAGTTQETQYF. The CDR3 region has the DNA TGCGCCAGCAGCGTAGCCGGGACTACCCAAGAGACCCAGTACTTC.

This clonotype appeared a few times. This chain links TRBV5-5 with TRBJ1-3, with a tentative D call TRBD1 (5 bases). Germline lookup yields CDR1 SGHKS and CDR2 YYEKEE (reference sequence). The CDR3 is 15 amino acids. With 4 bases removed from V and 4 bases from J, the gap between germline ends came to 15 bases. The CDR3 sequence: CASSPTWGAGNTIYF. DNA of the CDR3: TGTGCCAGCAGCCCCACTTGGGGCGCCGGAAACACCATATATTTT. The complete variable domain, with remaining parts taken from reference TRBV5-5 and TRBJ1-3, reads DAGVTQSPTHLIKTRGQQVTLRCSPISGHKSVSWYQQVLGQGPQFIFQYYEKEERGRGNFPDRFSARQFPNYSSELNVNALLLGDSALYLCASSPTWGAGNTIYFGEGSWLTVV.

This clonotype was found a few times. CDR3 DNA: TGCAGTGCTAAGGACCACAGGGGGACTTGGGAGCAGTACTTC. Residues: CSAKDHRGTWEQYF. The J gene is TRBJ2-7, the V gene TRBV20-1; 8 bases fit TRBD1. Looked up from germline, CDR1 is DFQATT and CDR2 is SNEGSKA (reference sequence). This CDR3 has 14 residues. V lost 4 bases to trimming and J lost 7 bases; unmatched junction nucleotides: 12.

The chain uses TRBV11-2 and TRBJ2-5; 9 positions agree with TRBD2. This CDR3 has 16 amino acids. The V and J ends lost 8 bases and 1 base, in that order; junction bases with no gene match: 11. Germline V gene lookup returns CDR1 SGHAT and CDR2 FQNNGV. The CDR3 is CASRTVPAGGQETQYF. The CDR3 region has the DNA TGTGCCAGCCGAACAGTTCCAGCGGGGGGCCAAGAGACCCAGTACTTC.

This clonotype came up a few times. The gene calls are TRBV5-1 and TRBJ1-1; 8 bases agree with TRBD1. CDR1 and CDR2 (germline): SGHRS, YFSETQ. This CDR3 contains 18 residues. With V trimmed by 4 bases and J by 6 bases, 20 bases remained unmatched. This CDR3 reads CASSPGQGQSWRMPEAFF. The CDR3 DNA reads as TGCGCCAGCAGCCCAGGACAGGGCCAAAGTTGGAGAATGCCTGAAGCTTTCTTT.

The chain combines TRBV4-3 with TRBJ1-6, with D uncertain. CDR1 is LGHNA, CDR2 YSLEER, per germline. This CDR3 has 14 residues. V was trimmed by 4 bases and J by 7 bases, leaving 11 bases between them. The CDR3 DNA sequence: TGCGCCAGCAGCCGAACCTTATTAAATTCACCCCTCCACTTT. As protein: CASSRTLLNSPLHF.

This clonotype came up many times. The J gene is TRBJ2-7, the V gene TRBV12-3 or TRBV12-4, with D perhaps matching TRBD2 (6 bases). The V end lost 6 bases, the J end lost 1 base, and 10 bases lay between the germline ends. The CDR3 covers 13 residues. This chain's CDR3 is CASSLRGSYEQYF. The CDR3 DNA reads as TGTGCCAGCAGCTTACGGGGGTCCTACGAGCAGTACTTC.

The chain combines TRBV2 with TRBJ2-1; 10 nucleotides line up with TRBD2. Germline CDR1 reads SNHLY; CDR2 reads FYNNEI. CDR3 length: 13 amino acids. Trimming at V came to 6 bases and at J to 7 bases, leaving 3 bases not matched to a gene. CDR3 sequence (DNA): TGTGCCAGCAGGGAGCGGGAGGGTAATGAGCAGTTCTTC. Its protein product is CASREREGNEQFF.

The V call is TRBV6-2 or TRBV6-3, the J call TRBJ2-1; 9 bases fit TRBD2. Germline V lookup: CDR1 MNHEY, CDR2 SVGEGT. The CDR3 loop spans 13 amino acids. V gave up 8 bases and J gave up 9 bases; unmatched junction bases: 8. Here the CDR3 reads CASGAGGYGEQFF. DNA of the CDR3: TGTGCCAGCGGAGCGGGAGGATATGGTGAGCAGTTCTTC.

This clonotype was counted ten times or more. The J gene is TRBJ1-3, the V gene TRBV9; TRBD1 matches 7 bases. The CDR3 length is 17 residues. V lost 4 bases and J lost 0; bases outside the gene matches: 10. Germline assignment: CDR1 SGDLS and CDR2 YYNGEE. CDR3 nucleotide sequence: TGTGCCAGCAGCTCGACCCAGACAGGGAACTCTGGAAACACCATATATTTT. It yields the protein CASSSTQTGNSGNTIYF.

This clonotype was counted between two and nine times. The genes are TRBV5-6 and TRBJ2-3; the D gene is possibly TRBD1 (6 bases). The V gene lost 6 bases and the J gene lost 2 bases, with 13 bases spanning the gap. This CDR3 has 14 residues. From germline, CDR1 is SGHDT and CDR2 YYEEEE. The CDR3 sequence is CASTHRTVTDTQYF. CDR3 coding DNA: TGTGCCAGCACCCATCGGACAGTCACAGATACGCAGTATTTT. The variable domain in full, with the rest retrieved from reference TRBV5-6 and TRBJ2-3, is DAGVTQSPTHLIKTRGQQVTLRCSPKSGHDTVSWYQQALGQGPQFIFQYYEEEERQRGNFPDRFSGHQFPNYSSELNVNALLLGDSALYLCASTHRTVTDTQYFGPGTRLTVL.

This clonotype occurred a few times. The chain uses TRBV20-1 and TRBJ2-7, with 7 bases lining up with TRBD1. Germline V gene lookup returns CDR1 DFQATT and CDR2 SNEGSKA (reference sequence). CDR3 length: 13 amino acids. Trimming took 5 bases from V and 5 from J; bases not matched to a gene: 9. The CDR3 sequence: CSAGRAGGHEQYF. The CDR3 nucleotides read TGCAGTGCTGGTCGGGCAGGGGGACACGAGCAGTACTTC.

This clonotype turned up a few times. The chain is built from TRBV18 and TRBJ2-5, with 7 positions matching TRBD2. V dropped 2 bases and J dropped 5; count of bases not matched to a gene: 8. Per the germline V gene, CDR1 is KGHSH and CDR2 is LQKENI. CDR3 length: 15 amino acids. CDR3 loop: CASSPRTGGGETQYF. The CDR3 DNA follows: TGTGCCAGCTCACCAAGAACGGGAGGAGGGGAGACCCAGTACTTC.